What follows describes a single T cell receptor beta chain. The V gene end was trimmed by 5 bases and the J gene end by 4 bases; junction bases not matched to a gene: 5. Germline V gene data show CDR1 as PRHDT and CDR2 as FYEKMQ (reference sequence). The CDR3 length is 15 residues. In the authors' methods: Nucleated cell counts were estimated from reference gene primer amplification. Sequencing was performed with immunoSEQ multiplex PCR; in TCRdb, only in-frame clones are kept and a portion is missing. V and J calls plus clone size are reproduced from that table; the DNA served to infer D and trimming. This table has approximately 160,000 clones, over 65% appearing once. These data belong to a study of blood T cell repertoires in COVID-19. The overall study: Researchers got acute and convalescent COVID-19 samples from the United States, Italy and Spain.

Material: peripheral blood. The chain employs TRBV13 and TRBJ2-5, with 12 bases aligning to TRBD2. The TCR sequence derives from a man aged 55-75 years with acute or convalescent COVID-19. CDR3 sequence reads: CASSIRTSGAETQYF. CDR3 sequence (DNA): TGTGCCAGCAGCATACGGACTAGCGGGGCAGAGACCCAGTACTTC.